This T cell receptor beta chain was captured by sequencing in a study of beta chain features in type 1 diabetes. The entirety of the isolated RNA underwent reverse transcription, so expressed TCRB transcripts were sequenced. Sequenced by immunoSEQ multiplex PCR; TCRdb stores in-frame clones only, minus some. This table holds hundreds of thousands of clones, 6.5% to 10% found once. Material for sequencing was central memory CD4+ T cells from blood. The sequence derives from a woman between 18 and 29 years old in good health.

CDR3 DNA sequence: TGTGCCAGCAGCCAAGATCACTCTAGGAGGACTGAAGCTTTCTTT. It codes for CASSQDHSRRTEAFF. This sequence joins TRBV14 and TRBJ1-1; D gene uncertain. Germline values: CDR1 SGHDN, CDR2 FVKESK. CDR3 length: 15 residues. V was trimmed by 0 bases and J by 5 bases, leaving 13 bases between them.